This is a list of T cell receptor beta chains from one sample in a study of blood T cell repertoires in COVID-19. The protocol was immunoSEQ multiplex PCR, while the TCRdb copy is restricted to in-frame clones and leaves out a portion. The sample contains 150,000 to 200,000 clones, around 82% of which appear only once. Sequences were obtained from peripheral blood. These receptors all stem from a human donor with acute or convalescent COVID-19. The donor label of this sample is uncertain. CDR3s include the opening cysteine and the closing phenylalanine or tryptophan. D genes are given only for firm matches. Clone size is stated in some rows and not others, as once, few, many or a class when expanded.

d_gene | abundance | len | j_gene | v_gene | CDR3nt | CDR3aa
TRBD2 | NA | 15 | TRBJ2-7 | TRBV19 | TGTGCCAGTAGTCTAGGGACTAGCGGGCGGTACGAGCAGTACTTC | CASSLGTSGRYEQYF
NA | NA | 13 | TRBJ1-2 | TRBV2 | TGTGCCAGCAGTGACAGGCGGGACTATGGCTACACCTTC | CASSDRRDYGYTF
TRBD1 | few | 15 | TRBJ1-5 | TRBV19 | TGTGCCAGTAGTCCGGGACAGGCCCCCAATCAGCCCCAGCATTTT | CASSPGQAPNQPQHF
NA | NA | 14 | TRBJ2-5 | TRBV5-4 | TGTGCCAGCAGCTTAGACAGCTTCCAAGAGACCCAGTACTTC | CASSLDSFQETQYF
NA | once | 13 | TRBJ1-6 | TRBV30 | TGTGCCTGGAGGAGAGAGAGAAATTCACCCCTCCACTTT | CAWRRERNSPLHF
NA | NA | 14 | TRBJ1-2 | TRBV29-1 | TGCAGCGTCCTGCCCGCGGGGGGCGGCTATGGCTACACCTTC | CSVLPAGGGYGYTF
TRBD1 | NA | 16 | TRBJ2-2 | TRBV3-1/TRBV3-2 | TGTGCCAGCAGCCTTCCCGGGACAGGGAACACCGGGGAGCTGTTTTTT | CASSLPGTGNTGELFF
TRBD1 | once | 13 | TRBJ2-3 | TRBV2 | TGTGCCAGCAGCTACAGGGGTGCAGATACGCAGTATTTT | CASSYRGADTQYF
NA | once | 17 | TRBJ2-2 | TRBV19 | TGTGCCAGTAGTATCAGGGTAGTCGGATTACTGCCCGGGGAGCTGTTTTTT | CASSIRVVGLLPGELFF
NA | NA | 15 | TRBJ1-1 | TRBV6-5 | TGTGCCAGTTCTCGTTCATGGAGCTCGGGCACTGAAGCTTTCTTT | CASSRSWSSGTEAFF
NA | NA | 12 | TRBJ1-1 | TRBV29-1 | TGCAGCGCCCAGGTGGAGAACACTGAAGCTTTCTTT | CSAQVENTEAFF
NA | NA | 16 | TRBJ1-4 | TRBV5-6 | TGTGCCAGCAGCTTGGCGGGGTTCGCAACTAATGAAAAACTGTTTTTT | CASSLAGFATNEKLFF
NA | NA | 17 | TRBJ1-5 | TRBV21-1 | TGTGCCAGCAGCAAAGAAAGACAGGTGCATAGCAATCAGCCCCAGCATTTT | CASSKERQVHSNQPQHF
NA | NA | 13 | TRBJ1-5 | TRBV2 | TGTGCCAGCAGTGAAGACTCAGGGCAGCCCCAGCATTTT | CASSEDSGQPQHF
NA | NA | 13 | TRBJ1-6 | TRBV9 | TGTGCCAGCAGCTTTTACGGGGATTCACCCCTCCACTTT | CASSFYGDSPLHF
NA | NA | 15 | TRBJ2-2 | TRBV6-1 | TGTGCCAGCAGTGACCAGCGGCCTAACACCGGGGAGCTGTTTTTT | CASSDQRPNTGELFF